The 21 T cell receptor beta chains in this list originate from one sample, sequenced in a study of blood T cell repertoires in COVID-19 (dated by TCRdb to the early 2020s). Receptor libraries were prepared by the immunoSEQ multiplex PCR assay. The immuneACCESS repertoire file appears here via TCRdb, limited to in-frame rearrangements. These files lack a portion of the clones; in checked studies, under half of the deficit traces to unresolved V genes, and the cause of the others is not known. The sample table contains 250,000 to 350,000 clones; only one count was recorded for 80% to 90% of them. The top ten hold less than 15% of the sample. Sample: peripheral blood. All receptors come from an older woman with COVID-19, enrolled during active disease.

The chain uses TRBV7-6 and TRBJ2-1; 8 bases line up with TRBD2. The J segment lost 3 bases and the V segment lost 5 bases, leaving 12 bases of the junction unmatched. Germline values: CDR1 SGHVS, CDR2 FNYEAQ. The CDR3 covers 17 residues. In nucleotides, the CDR3 is TGTGCCAGCAGCACCTTTGGTAGCGGGGCCTACTACAATGAGCAGTTCTTC. As protein: CASSTFGSGAYYNEQFF.

The chain couples TRBV7-2 to TRBJ2-7; TRBD2 aligns across 9 bases. CDR3 size: 14 residues. V lost 5 bases, J lost 3 bases, and 5 bases stayed unmatched. In germline, CDR1 is SGHTA, CDR2 FQGNSA. CDR3 coding DNA: TGTGCCAGCAGCCACAGCGGGGGGAACTACGAGCAGTACTTC. As protein: CASSHSGGNYEQYF.

The chain recombines TRBV3-1 (or the pseudogene TRBV3-2) with TRBJ2-3; 7 bases line up with TRBD2. The ends lost 0 bases at V and 0 bases at J; junction bases unmatched: 3. Germline assignment: CDR1 LGHDT and CDR2 YNNKEL (reference sequence). The CDR3 consists of 16 residues. In DNA form, the CDR3 reads TGTGCCAGCAGCCAAGACCTAGCGGAGAGCACAGATACGCAGTATTTT. It yields the protein CASSQDLAESTDTQYF.

The rearrangement uses TRBV6-5 and TRBJ1-6; perhaps TRBD1 as D (6 bases). CDR3 length: 15 amino acids. The germline V and J ends were trimmed by 10 bases and 0 bases, with 13 bases remaining between them. Germline loops: CDR1 MNHEY, CDR2 SVGAGI. CDR3 coding DNA: TGTGCCACTTATCAGGGGAGCTCCTATAATTCACCCCTCCACTTT. It yields the protein CATYQGSSYNSPLHF.

The chain carries TRBV19 and TRBJ1-3, with D tentatively TRBD1 (5 bases). The CDR3 contains 17 residues. Trimming left V 4 bases short and J 0 bases short, with 16 bases between. Germline V lookup: CDR1 LNHDA, CDR2 SQIVND (reference sequence). DNA for the CDR3: TGTGCCAGTAGTACCAGACTGGGGCAACTCTCTGGAAACACCATATATTTT. It yields the protein CASSTRLGQLSGNTIYF.

V and J are TRBV27 and TRBJ2-4; D is perhaps TRBD1 (6 bases). The germline gives CDR1 MNHEY, CDR2 SMNVEV (reference sequence). Trimming shortened V by 4 bases and J by 1 base, and 8 bases separated the two germline ends. The CDR3 covers 14 residues. CDR3 loop: CASSSTGAKNIQYF. The CDR3 nucleotides read TGTGCCAGCAGTTCAACAGGGGCCAAAAACATTCAGTACTTC.

The rearrangement links TRBV19 to TRBJ2-7; possible D gene TRBD2, 7 bases. The CDR3 loop spans 15 amino acids. Trimming stripped 4 bases from V and 1 base from J, with 14 bases between. The germline gives CDR1 LNHDA, CDR2 SQIVND (reference sequence). CDR3 bases: TGTGCCAGTAGTAGGGGGCTAGCGGAGTCCTACGAGCAGTACTTC. It is translated as CASSRGLAESYEQYF.

J is TRBJ2-7 and V is TRBV12-3 or TRBV12-4; possible D gene TRBD1, 5 bases. V lost 6 bases to trimming and J lost 3 bases, with 12 bases between them. The CDR3 contains 13 residues. Written as DNA, the CDR3 is TGTGCCAGCAGCCAAAATCAGGGCTACGAGCAGTACTTC. Amino acids: CASSQNQGYEQYF.

The gene calls are TRBV30 and TRBJ2-3; D might be TRBD2 (5 bases). CDR3 length equals 14 residues. In germline, CDR1 is GTSNPN, CDR2 SVGIG (reference sequence). V was clipped by 1 base and J by 2 bases, with 10 bases between them. CDR3 in DNA: TGTGCCTGGAGTGCCCTCGGGAACACAGATACGCAGTATTTT. It yields the protein CAWSALGNTDTQYF.

V gene TRBV4-2 combines with J gene TRBJ1-1, with TRBD1 matching 10 bases. Unmatched junction bases numbered 6, after V lost 4 bases and J lost 1 base. There are 16 residues in the CDR3. CDR1 is LGHNA, CDR2 YNFKEQ, per germline. CDR3 DNA sequence: TGTGCCAGCAGCCGCGACAGGGGGCCCCAGAACACTGAAGCTTTCTTT. Protein product: CASSRDRGPQNTEAFF.

This chain connects TRBV2 to TRBJ2-1; 9 bases are shared with TRBD2. V shed 5 bases and J 16 bases; nucleotides not matched to a gene: 6. Germline loops: CDR1 SNHLY, CDR2 FYNNEI. The CDR3 totals 11 residues. The CDR3 DNA sequence: TGTGCCAGCAGTCCCGGGACTAGCATTTTCTTC. Translating gives CASSPGTSIFF.

This chain links TRBV21-1 with TRBJ2-7; TRBD2, the D gene given by the table, was not confirmed from the DNA. TRBV21-1 is recorded as a pseudogene. The CDR3 runs to 17 residues. The chain's CDR3 is CASSPSPVGGPFYEQYF. For the CDR3, the DNA is TGTGCCAGCAGCCCCTCCCCGGTCGGGGGGCCTTTCTACGAGCAGTACTTC.

This chain's CDR3 is CASSLGGSYNSPLHF. The CDR3 DNA reads TGTGCCAGCAGCTTAGGAGGCTCCTATAATTCACCCCTCCACTTT. The rearrangement joins TRBV7-9 to TRBJ1-6; no firm D call. Germline values: CDR1 SEHNR, CDR2 FQNEAQ (reference sequence). The CDR3 extends over 15 amino acids. V lost 1 base and J 0 bases, leaving 4 bases between the germline ends.

The CDR3 bases are TGTGCCAGCAGTTACTCGACAGGACACGAGGGCGAGCCCCAGCATTTT. This encodes CASSYSTGHEGEPQHF. This chain joins TRBV6-5 and TRBJ1-5, with D possibly TRBD1 on 6 matching bases. The V gene's germline CDR1 is MNHEY and CDR2 SVGAGI. The CDR3 runs to 16 residues. Trimming left V 0 bases short and J 8 bases short, with 17 bases between.

CDR3 region: CSVGTGLFGYTF. CDR3 nucleotide sequence: TGCAGCGTCGGGACAGGGCTCTTTGGCTACACCTTC. This chain uses TRBV29-1 with TRBJ1-2; 9 positions match TRBD1. CDR3 size: 12 residues. Looked up from germline, CDR1 is SQVTM and CDR2 is ANQGSEA. Trimming took 6 bases from V and 7 from J; bases not matched to a gene: 6.

This chain connects TRBV21-1 to TRBJ1-5; TRBD1 is taken as the D call from the table, unchecked against the DNA. TRBV21-1 is a pseudogene. The CDR3 consists of 15 residues. The CDR3 loop reads CASRSRDRSNQPQHF. The CDR3 region has the DNA TGTGCCAGCAGATCAAGGGACAGATCAAATCAGCCCCAGCATTTT.

The chain recombines TRBV27 with TRBJ2-7; weak D call: TRBD2 (6 bases). CDR3 size: 14 residues. CDR1 and CDR2 (germline): MNHEY, SMNVEV (reference sequence). Deletions cut 1 base from V and 2 bases from J, with 9 bases between. The CDR3 nucleotides read TGTGCCAGCAGTTTATATGGGGGGACCTACGAGCAGTACTTC. It codes for CASSLYGGTYEQYF.

The chain carries TRBV28 and TRBJ1-2; 9 nucleotides line up with TRBD1. Germline V CDR1 and CDR2: MDHEN, SYDVKM. J gave up 4 bases and V 5 bases, and 2 bases lay outside the gene matches. The CDR3 contains 13 residues. The CDR3, as DNA: TGTGCCAGCAGTCCACAGGGGGCCTATGGCTACACCTTC. It translates to CASSPQGAYGYTF.

This chain connects TRBV2 to TRBJ1-1; D possibly corresponds to TRBD1 (5 bases). The CDR3 has 11 residues. Germline assignment: CDR1 SNHLY and CDR2 FYNNEI. With 6 bases removed from V and 11 bases from J, the gap between germline ends came to 13 bases. CDR3 bases: TGTGCCAGCAGGGTCACAGGTCCGGCTTTCTTT. It encodes CASRVTGPAFF. Filled out from reference TRBV2 and TRBJ1-1, the complete variable domain reads EPEVTQTPSHQVTQMGQEVILRCVPISNHLYFYWYRQILGQKVEFLVSFYNNEISEKSEIFDDQFSVERPDGSNFTLKIRSTKLEDSAMYFCASRVTGPAFFGQGTRLTVV.

Concerning this clone: An end of the junction does not agree with germline; a read error may underlie this. The chain carries TRBV2 and TRBJ2-7; unclear D gene. This CDR3 region has 11 residues. The germline gives CDR1 SNHLY, CDR2 FYNNEI. CDR3 sequence: CACRFRNEQYF. In DNA form, the CDR3 reads TGTGCCTGCAGATTCAGGAACGAGCAGTACTTC.

In regard to this clone: The sample has other DNA sequences that encode this CDR3 too. This chain uses TRBV2 with TRBJ1-2, with 8 bases that match TRBD1. The V gene end was trimmed by 2 bases and the J gene end by 2 bases; junction bases not matched to a gene: 1. The CDR3 is made up of 14 amino acids. Germline values: CDR1 SNHLY, CDR2 FYNNEI. CDR3 DNA: TGTGCCAGCAGTGAAACAGGGGGGAACTATGGCTACACCTTC. Amino acid sequence: CASSETGGNYGYTF.